This T cell receptor (beta chain) was documented in a study of blood T cell repertoires in COVID-19 (dated by TCRdb to 2018 to 2021). Broadly, across the study: Samples covering the acute and convalescent phases of COVID-19 were provided by collaborators in the United States, Italy and Spain. Nearly every sample came with metadata listing a de-identified subject ID, COVID-19 status, age in years and sex. Where available, HLA class I and class II types were obtained from metadata supplied by the sample provider rather than from assay-based typing. The prospective study material was composed of cDNA or gDNA derived from T cells, B-cell-depleted T cells, or PBMCs. The samples were drawn from two sources: the first 160 participants of the ongoing ImmuneRACE study, and approximately 1,300 subjects contributed by 6 global collaborators. The repertoires were released in a freely available public database intended as a resource for research on the immune response to SARS-CoV-2. The dataset comprised deeply sampled blood TCRbeta repertoires from subjects exposed to, actively infected with, or recovered from COVID-19. Overall study results and their limits: The amount of clinical and demographic metadata varied by source and participant and was provided uncurated.

TCRbeta CDR3 regions were amplified from genomic DNA using the immunoSEQ Assay, a bias-controlled multiplex PCR. The paper's processing steps were these. Within the assay, amplification of reference gene primers was used to estimate how many nucleated cells each sample contained. To quantify the absolute abundance of each unique TCRbeta CDR3 rearrangement, sequence reads were collapsed and filtered. For each sample, productive Simpson clonality was calculated as the square root of Simpson's diversity index across productive rearrangements. Here the immuneACCESS table is served through TCRdb, limited to in-frame sequences with V and J called. Missing clones are a known gap in these copies; in checked studies unresolved V genes cover under half, and the rest lacks a known reason. The D gene and trimming were derived from the DNA, and the V and J assignments and clone size from that table. The sample has more than 85,000 clones on record, 87% of them singletons. The ten largest clones capture 2% to 2.5% of the sample.

In the germline V gene, CDR1 corresponds to LGHNA and CDR2 to YNFKEQ. Trimming at the junction amounts to 3 bases on V and 0 bases on J, and the germline ends lie 12 bases apart. The CDR3 goes from the cysteine to the phenylalanine over 16 residues. The entry retains the CDR3 DNA only, 48 bases that are in frame from base 1. This clone was picked up a small number of times. It lacks a known antigen. Per-base qualities were not stored, and no clone one base away is much larger. The collaborating institutions used their own protocols to collect whole blood in K2EDTA tubes. For TCRbeta analysis, collaborators shipped samples as frozen whole blood, isolated PBMCs, or DNA extracted from either of those sample types.

This TCR was sampled from a man aged 50-60 years with active COVID-19. Sequencing was done on a sample of peripheral blood. The rearranged chain carries TRBV4-2 and TRBJ1-3, with the D gene not clear enough to name. The DNA reads as follows: TGTGCCAGCAGCCAGGTCCCCGGGGACTCTGGAAACACCATATATTTT. Protein translation: CASSQVPGDSGNTIYF.